The rows below give T cell receptor beta chains drawn from one sample of a study of blood T cell repertoires in COVID-19. Repertoires were generated with immunoSEQ multiplex PCR, while TCRdb's copy carries only in-frame clones and drops some. The sample includes more than 250,000 clones, around 87% of them seen just once. Sample: peripheral blood. These TCRs come from a middle-aged man with active or convalescent COVID-19. The CDR3 runs from the conserved cysteine through the conserved F or W. The D gene is left open where the match is weak. Part of the rows lack a size; the others show once, few, many or a class for expanded clones.

>-|TRBV30|many|TRBJ2-7
TGTGCCTGGAGTGGACTACAAAATACGAAGGAGCAGTACTTC
CAWSGLQNTKEQYF
>-|TRBV2|-|TRBJ2-7
TGTGCCAGCAGTAGCCGACAGGTTAGCTCCTACGAGCAGTACTTC
CASSSRQVSSYEQYF
>TRBD2|TRBV28|-|TRBJ2-5
TGTGCCACCCTACCCCCTAGCGGGAGTCCCCTAGAGACCCAGTACTTC
CATLPPSGSPLETQYF
>TRBD1|TRBV5-1|-|TRBJ1-1
TGCGCCAGCAGCCCCGGGACAGTGGACACTGAAGCTTTCTTT
CASSPGTVDTEAFF
>TRBD1|TRBV28|few|TRBJ1-1
TGTGCCAGCAGCACGGGACAGGGCTGGGTGGATGCTTTCTTT
CASSTGQGWVDAFF
>TRBD1|TRBV6-2/TRBV6-3|-|TRBJ1-3
TGTGCCAGCAGCAGACCACAGGGGTATGGAAACACCATATATTTT
CASSRPQGYGNTIYF
>TRBD2|TRBV4-1|-|TRBJ2-7
TGCGCCAGCAGCTTGGGGACTAGCGGGAGGTATTTGTACGAGCAGTACTTC
CASSLGTSGRYLYEQYF
>TRBD1|TRBV28|-|TRBJ1-2
TGTGCCAGCAGAATAACGACAGGGTGGTATGGCTACACCTTC
CASRITTGWYGYTF
>-|TRBV28|few|TRBJ1-4
TGTGCCAGCAGTACGAACAGGGTTGGGGAAAAACTGTTTTTT
CASSTNRVGEKLFF
>TRBD2|TRBV19|-|TRBJ2-5
TGTGCCAGTAGTAACGGACTAGTTTACGAGACCCAGTACTTC
CASSNGLVYETQYF
>-|TRBV2|-|TRBJ1-1
TGTGCCAGCAGAGTCGAGGAAGGAGGGGCTGAAGCTTTCTTT
CASRVEEGGAEAFF
>-|TRBV19|few|TRBJ1-5
TGTGCCAGTAGTCCCGGGGGTGGTCAGCCCCAGCATTTT
CASSPGGGQPQHF
>TRBD1|TRBV3-1/TRBV3-2|-|TRBJ1-1
TGTGCCAGCAGCCAACCGGGACAGGGCACTGAAGCTTTCTTT
CASSQPGQGTEAFF
>TRBD1|TRBV18|few|TRBJ1-1
TGTGCCAGCTCACCGGGACAGAGGATAGAAGCTTTCTTT
CASSPGQRIEAFF
>-|TRBV6-5|-|TRBJ1-2
TGTGCCAGCAGTTACCAGACTGAAGGTAACTATGGCTACACCTTC
CASSYQTEGNYGYTF
>-|TRBV5-5|-|TRBJ2-5
TGTGCCAGCAGCCCGGGAGAGACCCAGTACTTC
CASSPGETQYF
>-|TRBV19|-|TRBJ1-6
TGTGCCAGTAGTATAGAACCGGGAAGCTCCTATAATTCACCCCTCCACTTT
CASSIEPGSSYNSPLHF
>-|TRBV7-9|-|TRBJ2-1
TGTGCCAGCAGCTTGTGGGACGGAGGGTACAATGAGCAGTTCTTC
CASSLWDGGYNEQFF
>-|TRBV3-1/TRBV3-2|-|TRBJ2-7
TGTGCCAGCAGCCAAGTCCCCTCGTCCTACGAGCAGTACTTC
CASSQVPSSYEQYF
>-|TRBV7-3|-|TRBJ2-5
TGTGCCAGCAGCTCGCAGGGGGGCCAAGAGACCCAGTACTTC
CASSSQGGQETQYF
>TRBD2|TRBV7-3|-|TRBJ2-1
TGTGCCAGCAGCAGGGGTGGACTAGCGGGGGGTGAGCAGTTCTTC
CASSRGGLAGGEQFF
>TRBD1|TRBV24-1|once|TRBJ1-2
TGTGCCACCAGTGAGTCCACAGGGGGCGAAGGCTACACCTTC
CATSESTGGEGYTF
>TRBD1|TRBV29-1|-|TRBJ2-2
TGCAGCGTCCCGATGACAGGGTCTGCCACCGGGGAGCTGTTTTTT
CSVPMTGSATGELFF
>TRBD1|TRBV2|once|TRBJ1-2
TGTGCCAGCAGCCGCGACAGGGAAAACTATGGCTACACCTTC
CASSRDRENYGYTF
>-|TRBV19|once|TRBJ1-2
TGTGCCAGTAGTATTGCGGGGGTCTATGGCTACACCTTC
CASSIAGVYGYTF
>TRBD2|TRBV10-3|-|TRBJ2-4
TGTGCCACCACGGGGGGAGCCAAAAACATTCAGTACTTC
CATTGGAKNIQYF
>TRBD2|TRBV9|-|TRBJ2-5
TGTGCCAGCAGCCCCGGACTAGCGGGCGAGACCCAGTACTTC
CASSPGLAGETQYF
>-|TRBV6-6|few|TRBJ2-5
TGTGCCAGCAGTTATGCTGCAGTTCAAGAGACCCAGTACTTC
CASSYAAVQETQYF
>-|TRBV6-2/TRBV6-3|once|TRBJ1-1
TGTGCCAGCAGTTCCCAACTCGGGATCTCAGCTTTCTTT
CASSSQLGISAFF
>TRBD1|TRBV18|-|TRBJ2-5
TGTGCCAGCATGACAGGGGCCGGGGAGACCCAGTACTTC
CASMTGAGETQYF
>TRBD1|TRBV7-3|-|TRBJ2-7
TGTGCCAGCAGCTTACAAGGGCCAGGGGGAGACGAGCAGTACTTC
CASSLQGPGGDEQYF
>-|TRBV29-1|-|TRBJ1-1
TGCAGCGTTGTTGGCAGGCTGAACACTGAAGCTTTCTTT
CSVVGRLNTEAFF